Presented here are 29 T cell receptor beta chains from one specimen sequenced in a study of blood T cell repertoires in COVID-19. Profiled with immunoSEQ multiplex PCR; TCRdb holds only in-frame clones, not every one. Of about 480,000 clones in the sample, roughly 90% were seen once. Sequencing was done on a sample of PBMCs or T cells enriched from blood (not recorded which). The origin of the receptors is a woman in her 40s who had recovered from COVID-19.

This chain links TRBV18 with TRBJ1-4; possibly TRBD1 for D (5 bases). Trimming removed 2 bases at V and 10 bases at J, with 23 bases between. Germline V gene data show CDR1 as KGHSH and CDR2 as LQKENI. This CDR3 is built from 17 residues. DNA for the CDR3: TGTGCCAGCTCACCAACAAGACAGCCCGAAATGATGGGAAAACTGTTTTTT. This gives the protein CASSPTRQPEMMGKLFF.

The CDR3 here is CASSLGRSGISTDTQYF. CDR3 coding DNA: TGTGCCAGCAGCTTAGGTCGAAGCGGGATTAGCACAGATACGCAGTATTTT. J is TRBJ2-3 and V is TRBV7-6; 7 bases map to TRBD2. With V trimmed by 1 base and J by 0 bases, 7 bases remained unmatched. Per the germline V gene, CDR1 is SGHVS and CDR2 is FNYEAQ. The length of the CDR3 is 17 residues. Drawing the rest from reference TRBV7-6 and TRBJ2-3, the complete variable domain is GAGVSQSPRYKVTKRGQDVALRCDPISGHVSLYWYRQALGQGPEFLTYFNYEAQQDKSGLPNDRFSAERPEGSISTLTIQRTEQRDSAMYRCASSLGRSGISTDTQYFGPGTRLTVL.

The V and J genes are TRBV21-1 and TRBJ1-5; the D call of TRBD1 is as the table states it, not checked on the DNA. TRBV21-1 is a pseudogene. This CDR3 spans 17 amino acids. CDR3: CASSKRDRPLSHQPQHF. The CDR3 nucleotides are TGTGCCAGCAGCAAAAGGGACAGGCCCCTCTCTCATCAGCCCCAGCATTTT.

The rearrangement joins TRBV9 to TRBJ2-1; 11 bases fit TRBD2. The CDR3 contains 23 residues. V shed 0 bases, J shed 4 bases, and the junction held 24 bases outside the gene matches. Per germline, CDR1 SGDLS and CDR2 YYNGEE. The CDR3 DNA sequence: TGTGCCAGCAGCGTAGCCGAGACTAGCGGGAAGGGGGGCCCCTTGGACCCGTACAATGAGCAGTTCTTC. Amino acid sequence: CASSVAETSGKGGPLDPYNEQFF.

The rearrangement joins TRBV7-2 to TRBJ1-1; D is ambiguous. CDR1 SGHTA and CDR2 FQGNSA come from the germline V gene. This CDR3 is built from 14 residues. The V end was cut by 1 base, the J end by 0 bases, with 6 bases between. CDR3 protein: CASSLDRMNTEAFF. For the CDR3, the DNA is TGTGCCAGCAGCTTAGACAGAATGAACACTGAAGCTTTCTTT.

This sequence joins TRBV3-1 (or the pseudogene TRBV3-2) and TRBJ2-1, with 8 nucleotides matching TRBD2. CDR1 and CDR2 (germline): LGHDT, YNNKEL (reference sequence). The CDR3 runs to 15 residues. After removal of 6 bases from V and 4 bases from J, the junction contained 8 bases not matched to a gene. The DNA of the CDR3 is TGTGCCAGCAGTTTCGGACTAGCTAGTTACAATGAGCAGTTCTTC. The encoded protein is CASSFGLASYNEQFF.

The chain uses TRBV6-5 and TRBJ2-7; TRBD1 aligns across 10 bases. This CDR3 region has 13 residues. CDR1 is MNHEY and CDR2 is SVGAGI in the germline V gene. Germline trimming cut 6 bases from V and 3 bases from J; bases unmatched to any gene: 2. CDR3 DNA sequence: TGTGCCAGCAGCGACAGGGGGCGCTACGAGCAGTACTTC. Translated: CASSDRGRYEQYF.

This rearrangement joins TRBV6-1 to TRBJ1-2; D is undetermined. V was clipped by 0 bases and J by 8 bases, with 16 bases between them. This CDR3 comprises 15 residues. CDR1 is MNHNS and CDR2 is SASEGT in the germline V gene. This CDR3 is CASSEAWVVGRGYTF. The DNA for the CDR3 is TGTGCCAGCAGTGAAGCTTGGGTGGTCGGCAGGGGCTACACCTTC.

CDR3 bases: TGTGCCAGCTCCCTACGACAGGGCCAGGGGACCCAGTACTTC. Translated, it gives CASSLRQGQGTQYF. The chain employs TRBV18 and TRBJ2-5; 7 bases fit TRBD1. The CDR3 loop spans 14 amino acids. V was pared by 6 bases and J by 7 bases, with 11 bases of the junction left unmatched. Germline V gene lookup returns CDR1 KGHSH and CDR2 LQKENI.

This rearrangement joins TRBV5-1 to TRBJ2-7; TRBD1 matches 7 bases. This CDR3 is built from 15 residues. The germline V gene encodes CDR1 SGHRS and CDR2 YFSETQ. After removal of 0 bases from V and 0 bases from J, the junction contained 3 bases not matched to a gene. Here the CDR3 DNA reads TGCGCCAGCAGCTTGGCCGGGACAGTCTCCTACGAGCAGTACTTC. Its translation: CASSLAGTVSYEQYF.

The J gene is TRBJ2-1, the V gene TRBV7-9, with D possibly TRBD2 on 6 matching bases. This CDR3 is 15 amino acids long. CDR1 and CDR2 (germline): SEHNR, FQNEAQ (reference sequence). Trimming cost V 3 bases and J 8 bases, with 17 bases left between them. CDR3 protein: CASSFHFAGRHEQFF. DNA of the CDR3: TGTGCCAGCAGCTTTCATTTTGCGGGACGGCATGAGCAGTTCTTC.

The chain combines TRBV6-5 with TRBJ2-1; 13 nucleotides agree with TRBD2. The CDR3 has 15 residues. V trimming: 6 bases; J trimming: 8 bases; junction bases outside the gene matches: 7. Germline V lookup: CDR1 MNHEY, CDR2 SVGAGI. The CDR3 spells CASRVGLAGVDEQFF. The CDR3 DNA sequence: TGTGCCAGCAGGGTAGGACTAGCGGGAGTAGATGAGCAGTTCTTC.

The rearrangement joins TRBV11-2 to TRBJ1-2, with TRBD1 identical over 7 bases. Germline V lookup: CDR1 SGHAT, CDR2 FQNNGV. The CDR3 is made up of 16 amino acids. V shed 0 bases, J shed 2 bases, and the junction held 6 bases outside the gene matches. Written as DNA, the CDR3 is TGTGCCAGCAGCTTAGATCCCGCACAGGGGAACTATGGCTACACCTTC. Its protein product is CASSLDPAQGNYGYTF.

V usage is TRBV5-1 and J usage is TRBJ2-2; 10 nucleotides match TRBD1. Germline assignment: CDR1 SGHRS and CDR2 YFSETQ. J was trimmed by 4 bases and V by 2 bases; bases with no gene match: 5. This CDR3 comprises 16 residues. This chain's CDR3 is CASSLAGTGVTGELFF. CDR3 in DNA: TGCGCCAGCAGCTTAGCCGGGACAGGGGTCACCGGGGAGCTGTTTTTT.

The CDR3 coding sequence is TGTGCCAGCACCCGACTAGCGGGAAACAATGAGCAGTTCTTC. Amino acids: CASTRLAGNNEQFF. The chain employs TRBV2 and TRBJ2-1, with 11 bases that match TRBD2. The CDR3 spans 14 residues. V lost 7 bases to trimming and J lost 5 bases; unmatched junction nucleotides: 4. CDR1 SNHLY and CDR2 FYNNEI come from the germline V gene.

The V call is TRBV11-2, the J call TRBJ1-2, with D uncertain. The CDR3 length is 15 residues. V was shortened by 0 bases and J by 2 bases, with 10 bases between the two germline ends. Germline V gene data show CDR1 as SGHAT and CDR2 as FQNNGV. CDR3: CASSLEWAGNYGYTF. CDR3 sequence (DNA): TGTGCCAGCAGCTTAGAGTGGGCGGGAAACTATGGCTACACCTTC. The complete variable domain, with remaining parts taken from reference TRBV11-2 and TRBJ1-2, reads EAGVAQSPRYKIIEKRQSVAFWCNPISGHATLYWYQQILGQGPKLLIQFQNNGVVDDSQLPKDRFSAERLKGVDSTLKIQPAKLEDSAVYLCASSLEWAGNYGYTFGSGTRLTVV.

This clone was seen only a few times. The rearrangement joins TRBV7-2 to TRBJ2-1; no firm D call. Trimming shortened V by 3 bases and J by 5 bases, and 8 bases separated the two germline ends. CDR1 and CDR2 from the germline V gene are SGHTA and FQGNSA. The CDR3 has 13 residues. CDR3 coding DNA: TGTGCCAGCAGCTTTAATAGAAACAATGAGCAGTTCTTC. This sequence encodes CASSFNRNNEQFF.

The rearrangement uses TRBV10-2 and TRBJ2-3, with D tentatively TRBD2 (6 bases). The V gene's germline CDR1 is WSHSY and CDR2 SAAADI. Between the trimmed V and J ends, which lost 6 bases and 1 base, there was a span of 14 bases. The CDR3 runs to 15 residues. Here the CDR3 reads CASRGLAYRTDTQYF. DNA for the CDR3: TGCGCCAGCAGGGGGCTAGCGTACCGCACAGATACGCAGTATTTT.

The chain combines TRBV10-3 with TRBJ1-2; tentatively, D is TRBD1 (5 bases). Between the trimmed V and J ends, which lost 0 bases and 4 bases, there was a span of 9 bases. Germline V gene data show CDR1 as ENHRY and CDR2 as SYGVKD. This CDR3 region has 14 residues. The CDR3 DNA sequence: TGTGCCATCAGTGAGTCCAGGGCCGTCTATGGCTACACCTTC. Translated: CAISESRAVYGYTF.

This chain connects TRBV5-8 to TRBJ1-4, with TRBD1 matching over 7 bases. The CDR3 has 16 amino acids. V dropped 6 bases and J dropped 0; count of bases not matched to a gene: 8. Germline V gene lookup returns CDR1 SGHTS and CDR2 YDEGEE. CDR3 protein: CASTKGQFTTNEKLFF. The CDR3 coding sequence is TGTGCCAGCACCAAGGGACAGTTTACAACTAATGAAAAACTGTTTTTT. The variable domain in full, completed from reference TRBV5-8 and TRBJ1-4, reads EAGVTQSPTHLIKTRGQQATLRCSPISGHTSVYWYQQALGLGLQFLLWYDEGEERNRGNFPPRFSGRQFPNYSSELNVNALELEDSALYLCASTKGQFTTNEKLFFGSGTQLSVL.

The CDR3 protein is CASSLRDRGLGNTEAFF. The CDR3 coding sequence is TGTGCCAGCAGCTTGCGCGACAGGGGATTAGGGAACACTGAAGCTTTCTTT. The chain joins TRBV5-4 to TRBJ1-1; 8 nucleotides agree with TRBD1. Per germline, CDR1 SGHNT and CDR2 YYREEE (reference sequence). This CDR3 spans 17 amino acids. V shed 1 base and J 1 base; nucleotides not matched to a gene: 9.

The chain has TRBV9 and TRBJ1-2, with TRBD1 identical over 10 bases. The CDR3 has 14 residues. Germline V gene data show CDR1 as SGDLS and CDR2 as YYNGEE. V lost 4 bases, J lost 7 bases, and 7 bases stayed unmatched. CDR3 in amino acids: CASSSPGTGVGYTF. DNA of the CDR3: TGTGCCAGCAGCTCCCCCGGGACAGGGGTTGGCTACACCTTC.

CDR3 bases: TGTGCCAGCCAACGCTGGACAGCGAGCTCCTATAATTCACCCCTCCACTTT. It is translated as CASQRWTASSYNSPLHF. This chain joins TRBV3-1 (or the pseudogene TRBV3-2) and TRBJ1-6, with TRBD1 as a possible D gene (6 bases). CDR1 and CDR2 (germline): LGHDT, YNNKEL (reference sequence). V lost 8 bases to trimming and J lost 0 bases, with 17 bases between them. The CDR3 spans 17 residues.

This clone showed up just once. V gene TRBV5-1 combines with J gene TRBJ2-1; 11 bases are a match to TRBD2. Germline V gene data show CDR1 as SGHRS and CDR2 as YFSETQ. CDR3 length: 17 amino acids. The V segment lost 3 bases and the J segment 5 bases; nucleotides outside the gene matches: 10. CDR3 sequence (DNA): TGCGCCAGCAGCTCGGGACTAGCGGACAGAGGGCACAATGAGCAGTTCTTC. Translation gives CASSSGLADRGHNEQFF.

The chain joins TRBV7-2 to TRBJ2-3; tentative D call: TRBD2 (5 bases). The CDR3 sequence is 19 residues long. Germline CDR1 and CDR2: SGHTA and FQGNSA. The V end was cut by 2 bases, the J end by 2 bases, with 23 bases between. Written as DNA, the CDR3 is TGTGCCAGCAGCTTAAGGGTTAGCGAAAACATCCCCCTCACAGATACGCAGTATTTT. Encoded protein: CASSLRVSENIPLTDTQYF.

The chain couples TRBV7-9 to TRBJ1-2; no definite D call. The CDR3 covers 13 residues. V lost 3 bases and J 3 bases, leaving 8 bases between the germline ends. From germline, CDR1 is SEHNR and CDR2 FQNEAQ (reference sequence). The CDR3 sequence: CASSLALDYGYTF. CDR3 sequence (DNA): TGTGCCAGCAGCTTGGCCCTCGACTATGGCTACACCTTC.

The chain links TRBV6-5 to TRBJ2-7, with 12 bases matching TRBD2. Germline V gene sequence: CDR1 MNHEY, CDR2 SVGAGI. CDR3 length equals 14 residues. The trim removed 6 bases at V and 3 bases at J, leaving 3 bases unmatched. The CDR3 reads CASSLAGGYYEQYF. As DNA, the CDR3 is TGTGCCAGCAGCCTAGCGGGAGGGTACTACGAGCAGTACTTC.

This clone appeared once. V is TRBV5-1 and J is TRBJ1-1; D gene uncertain. The V gene's germline CDR1 is SGHRS and CDR2 YFSETQ. The CDR3 length is 13 residues. V was cut by 4 bases and J by 2 bases, with 9 bases left in between. Here the CDR3 DNA reads TGCGCCAGCAGCGTCGAGTCAAACACTGAAGCTTTCTTT. This encodes CASSVESNTEAFF.

The V gene is TRBV10-2, the J gene TRBJ1-1, with 8 bases lining up with TRBD1. This CDR3 has 15 residues. With 9 bases clipped from V and 3 bases from J, the junction kept 12 bases outside the gene matches. Germline V gives CDR1 WSHSY, CDR2 SAAADI. CDR3 in amino acids: CASSRDRFFDTEAFF. The CDR3 nucleotides read TGCGCCAGTAGCCGGGACAGGTTCTTTGACACTGAAGCTTTCTTT.